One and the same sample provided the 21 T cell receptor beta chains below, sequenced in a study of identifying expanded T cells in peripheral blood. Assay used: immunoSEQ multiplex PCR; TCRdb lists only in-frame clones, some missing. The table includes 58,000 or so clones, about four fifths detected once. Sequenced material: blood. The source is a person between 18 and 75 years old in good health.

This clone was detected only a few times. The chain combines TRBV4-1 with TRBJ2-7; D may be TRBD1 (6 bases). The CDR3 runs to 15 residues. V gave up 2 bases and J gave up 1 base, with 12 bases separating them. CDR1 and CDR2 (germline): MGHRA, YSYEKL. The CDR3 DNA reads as TGCGCCAGCAGCCAACAAAGGACAGCGTCCTACGAGCAGTACTTC. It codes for CASSQQRTASYEQYF.

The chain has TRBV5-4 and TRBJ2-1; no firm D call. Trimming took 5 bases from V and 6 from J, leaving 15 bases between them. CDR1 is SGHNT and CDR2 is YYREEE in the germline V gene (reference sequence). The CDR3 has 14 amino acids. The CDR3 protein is CASSIYPPINEQFF. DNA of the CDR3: TGTGCCAGCAGTATATACCCCCCCATCAATGAGCAGTTCTTC.

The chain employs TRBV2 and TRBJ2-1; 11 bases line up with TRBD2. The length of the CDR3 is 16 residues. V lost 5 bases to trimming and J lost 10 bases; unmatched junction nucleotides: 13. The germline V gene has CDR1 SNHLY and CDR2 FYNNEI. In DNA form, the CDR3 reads TGTGCCAGCAGTCTGGCTAGCGGGGGGCTAATAAGCGAGCAGTTCTTC. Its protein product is CASSLASGGLISEQFF.

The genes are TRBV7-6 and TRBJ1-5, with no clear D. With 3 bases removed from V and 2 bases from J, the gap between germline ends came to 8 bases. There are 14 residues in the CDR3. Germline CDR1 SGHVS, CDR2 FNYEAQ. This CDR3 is CASSLSSGNQPQHF. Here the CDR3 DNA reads TGTGCCAGCAGCTTGTCGTCTGGCAATCAGCCCCAGCATTTT.

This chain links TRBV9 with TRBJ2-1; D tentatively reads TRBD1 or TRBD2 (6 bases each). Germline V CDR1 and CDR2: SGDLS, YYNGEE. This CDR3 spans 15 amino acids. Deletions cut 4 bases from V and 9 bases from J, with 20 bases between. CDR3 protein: CASSTGTLGDGEQFF. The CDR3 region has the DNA TGTGCCAGCAGCACAGGGACTCTAGGTGACGGTGAGCAGTTCTTC.

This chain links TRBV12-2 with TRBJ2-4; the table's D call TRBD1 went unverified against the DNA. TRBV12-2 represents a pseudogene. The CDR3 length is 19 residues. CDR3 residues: CASRPYPGQYDLAKNIQYF. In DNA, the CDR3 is TGTGCAAGTCGCCCTTATCCCGGACAGTACGATCTAGCCAAAAACATTCAGTACTTC.

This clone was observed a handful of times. In nucleotides, the CDR3 is TGCAGCGTTGAAGAGCAGCAAGGGGCCACAGATACGCAGTATTTT. Translation: CSVEEQQGATDTQYF. The rearrangement joins TRBV29-1 to TRBJ2-3, with a tentative D call TRBD1 (5 bases). This CDR3 spans 15 amino acids. Trimming removed 0 bases from V and 2 bases from J, with 12 bases in between. Looked up from germline, CDR1 is SQVTM and CDR2 is ANQGSEA.

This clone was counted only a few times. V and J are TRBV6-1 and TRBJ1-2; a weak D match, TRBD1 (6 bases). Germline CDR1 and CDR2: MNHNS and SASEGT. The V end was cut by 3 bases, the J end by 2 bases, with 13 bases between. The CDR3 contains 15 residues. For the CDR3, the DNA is TGTGCCAGCAGTGACTACAGGGAAGGAAACTATGGCTACACCTTC. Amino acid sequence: CASSDYREGNYGYTF.

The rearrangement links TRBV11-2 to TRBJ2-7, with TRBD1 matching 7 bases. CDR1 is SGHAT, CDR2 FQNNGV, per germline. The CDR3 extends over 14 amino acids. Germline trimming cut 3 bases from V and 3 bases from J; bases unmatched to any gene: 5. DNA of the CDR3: TGTGCCAGCAGCTTGGAGACAGGGAGCTACGAGCAGTACTTC. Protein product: CASSLETGSYEQYF.

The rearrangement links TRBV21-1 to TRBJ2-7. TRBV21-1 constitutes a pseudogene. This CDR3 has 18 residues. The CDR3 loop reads CASSKMVVTAFGHYEQYV. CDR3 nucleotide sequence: TGTGCCAGCAGCAAAATGGTTGTGACGGCCTTCGGGCACTACGAGCAGTACGTC.

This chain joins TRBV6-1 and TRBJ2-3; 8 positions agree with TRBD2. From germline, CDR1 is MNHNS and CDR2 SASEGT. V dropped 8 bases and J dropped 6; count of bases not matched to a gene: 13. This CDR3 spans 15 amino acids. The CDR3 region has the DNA TGTGCCAGCCGGGGAAACGGGGGGGCCAAGGATACGCAGTATTTT. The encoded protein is CASRGNGGAKDTQYF.

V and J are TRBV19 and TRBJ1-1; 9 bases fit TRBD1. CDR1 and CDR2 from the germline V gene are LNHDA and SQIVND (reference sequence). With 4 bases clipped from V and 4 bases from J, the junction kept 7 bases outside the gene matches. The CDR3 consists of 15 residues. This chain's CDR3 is CASSTTRTGVTEAFF. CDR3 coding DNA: TGTGCCAGTAGTACAACCAGGACAGGGGTCACTGAAGCTTTCTTT.

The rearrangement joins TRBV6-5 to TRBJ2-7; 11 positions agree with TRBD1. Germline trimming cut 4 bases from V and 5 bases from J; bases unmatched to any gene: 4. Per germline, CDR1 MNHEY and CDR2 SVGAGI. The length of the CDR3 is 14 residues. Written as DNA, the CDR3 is TGTGCCAGCAGTTCGGGACAGGGGGTCAACGAGCAGTACTTC. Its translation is CASSSGQGVNEQYF.

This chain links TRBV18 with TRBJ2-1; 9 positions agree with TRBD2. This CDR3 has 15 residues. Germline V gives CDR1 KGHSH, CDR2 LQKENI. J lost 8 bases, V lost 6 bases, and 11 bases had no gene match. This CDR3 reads CASSPPSGRSYEQFF. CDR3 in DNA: TGTGCCAGCTCCCCCCCCAGCGGGAGGTCGTATGAGCAGTTCTTC.

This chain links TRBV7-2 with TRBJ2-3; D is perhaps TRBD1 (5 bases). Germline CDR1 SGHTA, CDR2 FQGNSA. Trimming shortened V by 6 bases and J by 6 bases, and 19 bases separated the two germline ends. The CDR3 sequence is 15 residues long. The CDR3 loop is CASSTSVIAGDTQYF. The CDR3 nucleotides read TGTGCCAGCAGTACCTCGGTAATAGCAGGGGATACGCAGTATTTT.

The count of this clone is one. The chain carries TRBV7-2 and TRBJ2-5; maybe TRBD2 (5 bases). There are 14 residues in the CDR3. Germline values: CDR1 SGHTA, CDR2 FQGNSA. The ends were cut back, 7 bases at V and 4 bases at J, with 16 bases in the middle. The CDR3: CASNRGEGGETQYF. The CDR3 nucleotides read TGTGCCAGCAACAGAGGAGAGGGCGGAGAGACCCAGTACTTC.

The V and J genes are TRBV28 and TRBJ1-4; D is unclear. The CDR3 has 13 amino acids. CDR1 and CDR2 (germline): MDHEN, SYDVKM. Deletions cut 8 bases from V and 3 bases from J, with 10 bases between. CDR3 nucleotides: TGTGCCAGCTCAGTCCCAGCTAATGAAAAACTGTTTTTT. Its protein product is CASSVPANEKLFF.

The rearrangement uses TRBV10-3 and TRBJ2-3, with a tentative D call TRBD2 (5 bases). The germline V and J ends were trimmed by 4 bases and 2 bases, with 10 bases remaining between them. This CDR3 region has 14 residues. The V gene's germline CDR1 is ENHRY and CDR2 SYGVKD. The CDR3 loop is CAISGGPHTDTQYF. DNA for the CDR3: TGTGCCATCAGTGGAGGGCCCCACACAGATACGCAGTATTTT.

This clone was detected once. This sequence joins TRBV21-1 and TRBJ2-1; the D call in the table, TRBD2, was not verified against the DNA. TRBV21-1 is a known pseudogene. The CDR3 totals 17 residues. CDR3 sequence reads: CASSLPALAGRDNEQFF. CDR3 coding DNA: TGTGCCAGCAGCCTCCCGGCGCTAGCGGGGAGGGACAATGAGCAGTTCTTC.

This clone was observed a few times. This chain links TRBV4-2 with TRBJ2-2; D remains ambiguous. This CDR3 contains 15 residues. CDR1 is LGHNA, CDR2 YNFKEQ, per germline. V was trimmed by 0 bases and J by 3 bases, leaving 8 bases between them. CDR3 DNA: TGTGCCAGCAGCCAAGAATTTTTGGACACCGGGGAGCTGTTTTTT. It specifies CASSQEFLDTGELFF.

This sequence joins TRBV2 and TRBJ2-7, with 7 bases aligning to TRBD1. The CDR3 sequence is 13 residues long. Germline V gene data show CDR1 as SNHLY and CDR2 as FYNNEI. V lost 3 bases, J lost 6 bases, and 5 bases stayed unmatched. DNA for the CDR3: TGTGCCAGCAGTGACTCTGGGACAGCCGAGCAGTACGTC. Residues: CASSDSGTAEQYV.